The clone carrying this T cell receptor beta chain was observed many times. The CDR3 runs 12 residues. V gave up 5 bases and J gave up 5 bases, with 10 bases separating them. Germline assignment: CDR1 MNHEY and CDR2 SVGEGT. This specimen comes from a study of spatial heterogeneity in lung cancer. Study at large: Alpha-chain sequences were consistently detected in smaller numbers than beta-chain sequences. The average appearance count of each unique TCR and UMI combination in raw reads was more than ten.

Time point of the sample: sample taken at primary tumor resection. TCRs were sequenced from unsorted whole RNA of tumor, nontumor lung or PBMC. The donor group consisted of some 70 patients who had untreated, early-stage non-small cell lung cancer. Every TCR cDNA molecule carried a tag that served as a unique molecular identifier. TCRdb itself ran the 5' RACE reads through MiXCR, one entry per CDR3 protein. The sample comprises 40,000 or so distinct CDR3 sequences, 5.2% of which are singletons, and about a quarter rests with the top ten. This receptor was taken from a female donor with early-stage non-small cell lung cancer. Sample: PBMCs, taken at surgery. V gene TRBV6-2 or TRBV6-3 combines with J gene TRBJ2-7; no clear D. CDR3 coding DNA: TGTGCCAGCAGTAAAGTACGCGACGAGCAGTACTTC. Translation gives CASSKVRDEQYF.